These T cell receptor beta chains were read from a single sample in a study of HIV-infected children after antiretroviral therapy interruption. TCRdb reanalysed the 3' RACE reads using MiXCR and keeps one entry per CDR3 protein. The repertoire holds about 89,000 distinct CDR3 sequences, with roughly 6.4% as singletons. Here the sequenced sample was CD45RA+ CD4+ T cells from PBMCs, pooled from several time points, taken from a donor given antiretroviral therapy, either interrupted or continuous. The receptors were sampled from a pool of human donors with HIV. Each CDR3 is given with its conserved first and last residue. A D gene is named only where the DNA matches it firmly. The size field is filled for only some rows; it gives once, few, many or a size class.

clone_size	d_call	j_call	v_call	cdr3_nt	cdr3_aa
many	TRBD1	TRBJ1-1	TRBV12-3/TRBV12-4	TGTGCCAGCAGTTCTCGACAGGGAGGTATCACTGAAGCTTTCTTT	CASSSRQGGITEAFF
many	NA	TRBJ2-1	TRBV29-1	TGCAGCGTTGAAGATAGAGGAGAAACAGGGCCGTACAATGAGCAGTTCTTC	CSVEDRGETGPYNEQFF
many	NA	TRBJ1-1	TRBV29-1	TGCAGCATTCTACAGGGCTGGGACACTGAAGCTTTCTTT	CSILQGWDTEAFF
few	NA	TRBJ2-6	TRBV5-6	TGTGCCAGCAGCCAAAACCCGTCTGGGGCCAACGTCCTGACTTTC	CASSQNPSGANVLTF
many	NA	TRBJ2-1	TRBV28	TGTGCCAGCAACGTAGGGGTAAGCTCCTACAATGAGCAGTTCTTC	CASNVGVSSYNEQFF
NA	TRBD2	TRBJ2-3	TRBV3-1	TGTGCCAGCAGCCCCCTAGCGGGGGTAGATACGCAGTATTTT	CASSPLAGVDTQYF
NA	TRBD1	TRBJ2-6	TRBV24-1	TGTGTCACCGGTGGACAGGGGACCTCTGGGGCCAACGTCCTGACTTTC	CVTGGQGTSGANVLTF
NA	TRBD1	TRBJ2-2	TRBV18	TGTGCCAGCTCACTGAATCCTCCAGGGGGCACGAACACCGGGGAGCTGTTTTTT	CASSLNPPGGTNTGELFF
few	NA	TRBJ2-7	TRBV3-1	TGTGCCAGCAGCCAAGAGACCCTGCGGCGGCAGTACTTC	CASSQETLRRQYF
many	NA	TRBJ2-1	TRBV21-1	TGTGCCAGCAGCAAAAAGTTTCGAGGCTTACGATCCTACAATGAGCAGTTCTTC	CASSKKFRGLRSYNEQFF
few	NA	TRBJ1-1	TRBV7-7	TGTGCTAGCAGCAACGGACAGAACACTGAAGCTTTCTTT	CASSNGQNTEAFF
many	NA	TRBJ2-5	TRBV19	TGTGCCAGTAGTATTAGGACGGGACACAGACAAGAGACCCAGTACTTC	CASSIRTGHRQETQYF
NA	NA	TRBJ2-1	TRBV7-2	TGTGCCAGCAGGGGGGGGGCCGACCATCTTGAGCAGTTCTTC	CASRGGADHLEQFF
many	NA	TRBJ2-7	TRBV20-1	TGCAGTGCTGCGCAACCTGGGAACGAGCAGTACTTC	CSAAQPGNEQYF
many	TRBD1	TRBJ2-1	TRBV19	TGTGCCAGTAACCGGGTCGGGACAGGGACCAATGAGCAGTTCTTC	CASNRVGTGTNEQFF
many	NA	TRBJ1-1	TRBV3-1	TGTGCCAGCAAAAATTTCAGGGATTCGGAAGCTTTCTTT	CASKNFRDSEAFF
many	TRBD2	TRBJ2-3	TRBV27	TGTGCCAGCAGACGACTAGCAAGGGATACGCAGTATTTT	CASRRLARDTQYF
many	TRBD2	TRBJ2-5	TRBV20-1	TGCAGTGCTTGGGGGGGAGAGACCCAGTACTTC	CSAWGGETQYF
NA	NA	TRBJ1-2	TRBV7-8	TGTGCCAGCAGCGTTGCCAGGGATCCCAATGGCTACACCTTC	CASSVARDPNGYTF
NA	NA	TRBJ2-2	TRBV5-4	TGTGCCAGCAGCTCTGGGGGCGCCTCGAACACCGGGGAGCTGTTTTTT	CASSSGGASNTGELFF
many	NA	TRBJ2-4	TRBV6-2/TRBV6-3	TGTGCCAGCAGCCAGACAGGAGGTCTAGCCAAAAACATTCAGTACTTC	CASSQTGGLAKNIQYF
many	NA	TRBJ1-1	TRBV24-1	TGTGCCATAAGCGCACGGGACCTGAACACTGAAGCTTTCTTT	CAISARDLNTEAFF